Presented here are 26 T cell receptor beta chains from one specimen sequenced in a study of OX40 agonist ivuxolimab in advanced cancers. Libraries came from the immunoSEQ multiplex PCR assay. TCRdb limited this immuneACCESS table to in-frame rearrangements with V and J called. A share of clones is missing; checked studies link under half to unresolved V genes, and the rest is unexplained. The sample contains 45,000 to 70,000 clones, about 86% of them found a single time. Of the sample, roughly 0.99% falls within the top ten clones. Sequencing used CD4+ or CD8+ T cells sorted from blood, obtained in a trial of the OX40 agonist ivuxolimab. Receptors originate from an adult with an advanced solid tumor such as melanoma, head and neck, liver or kidney cancer.

The chain is built from TRBV6-1 and TRBJ1-5; no reliable D call. The CDR3 is 14 amino acids. Germline V gene sequence: CDR1 MNHNS, CDR2 SASEGT. Trimming removed 7 bases from V and 7 bases from J, with 17 bases in between. CDR3 in amino acids: CASTVSSLVQPQHF. In DNA form, the CDR3 reads TGTGCCAGCACGGTCAGTTCCTTGGTACAGCCCCAGCATTTT.

This clone has more than one count but fewer than ten. V is TRBV29-1 and J is TRBJ1-1; D may be TRBD1 (6 bases). The V and J ends lost 4 bases and 4 bases respectively, with 13 bases between them. CDR1 is SQVTM and CDR2 is ANQGSEA in the germline V gene. This CDR3 contains 13 residues. The CDR3 sequence is CSVGEGVATEAFF. The CDR3 region has the DNA TGCAGCGTTGGCGAGGGGGTGGCCACTGAAGCTTTCTTT. Full variable domain (remainder filled in from reference TRBV29-1 and TRBJ1-1): SAVISQKPSRDICQRGTSLTIQCQVDSQVTMMFWYRQQPGQSLTLIATANQGSEATYESGFVIDKFPISRPNLTFSTLTVSNMSPEDSSIYLCSVGEGVATEAFFGQGTRLTVV.

In this sample, this clone turned up a few times. The V call is TRBV18, the J call TRBJ1-6; the D gene is possibly TRBD1 (6 bases). The CDR3 runs to 14 residues. Germline CDR1 and CDR2: KGHSH and LQKENI. Trimming removed 4 bases at V and 8 bases at J, with 12 bases between. CDR3 DNA sequence: TGTGCCAGCTCACAACAAGGGGGGGATTCACCCCTCCACTTT. Its translation is CASSQQGGDSPLHF.

A word on this clone: One junction end disagrees with the germline gene, perhaps due to a read error. The rearrangement links TRBV18 to TRBJ1-4; the D gene is possibly TRBD1 (6 bases). CDR3 length: 14 amino acids. Germline V gene data show CDR1 as KGHSH and CDR2 as LQKENI. The CDR3 sequence: CASSSTGYEEKLLF. As DNA, the CDR3 is TGTGCCAGCTCATCCACAGGGTACGAGGAAAAACTGCTTTTT.

The chain employs TRBV7-9 and TRBJ1-3, with TRBD1 identical over 8 bases. V trimming: 4 bases; J trimming: 7 bases; junction bases outside the gene matches: 6. The length of the CDR3 is 14 residues. Germline V gene sequence: CDR1 SEHNR, CDR2 FQNEAQ (reference sequence). The CDR3 nucleotides read TGTGCCAGCAGCTCCCAGGGGGCTCCTAACACCATATATTTT. Its translation is CASSSQGAPNTIYF.

V gene TRBV18 combines with J gene TRBJ2-5; no firm D call. The V end was cut by 6 bases, the J end by 5 bases, with 13 bases between. The CDR3 has 13 residues. The germline CDR1 and CDR2 sequences are KGHSH and LQKENI. This chain's CDR3 is CASSDQYGETQYF. CDR3 bases: TGTGCCAGCTCTGACCAATACGGGGAGACCCAGTACTTC.

V usage is TRBV6-5 and J usage is TRBJ2-3; 8 bases fit TRBD2. Germline values: CDR1 MNHEY, CDR2 SVGAGI. This CDR3 spans 15 amino acids. After removal of 5 bases from V and 0 bases from J, the junction contained 4 bases not matched to a gene. This chain's CDR3 is CASSRRGASTDTQYF. The CDR3 DNA reads TGTGCCAGCAGTCGGCGGGGGGCAAGCACAGATACGCAGTATTTT.

The J gene is TRBJ1-4, the V gene TRBV15; no clear D. The CDR3 spans 12 residues. Per germline, CDR1 LNHNV and CDR2 YYDKDF (reference sequence). Between the trimmed V and J ends, which lost 4 bases and 4 bases, there was a span of 4 bases. CDR3 nucleotide sequence: TGTGCCACCAGCAAACTTAATGAAAAACTGTTTTTT. Protein sequence: CATSKLNEKLFF.

V usage is TRBV15 and J usage is TRBJ1-1; D call uncertain. V was shortened by 3 bases and J by 7 bases, with 12 bases between the two germline ends. In germline, CDR1 is LNHNV, CDR2 YYDKDF (reference sequence). CDR3 length equals 13 residues. CDR3 nucleotides: TGTGCCACCAGCAGGTGGCCGGCCGATGAAGCTTTCTTT. It codes for CATSRWPADEAFF.

The chain recombines TRBV4-2 with TRBJ2-2, with D tentatively TRBD1 (5 bases). The CDR3 has 16 residues. Germline V lookup: CDR1 LGHNA, CDR2 YNFKEQ. Trimming removed 1 base at V and 7 bases at J, with 16 bases between. CDR3 loop: CASSQVGPRAGGELFF. The CDR3 bases are TGTGCCAGCAGCCAAGTAGGACCCAGGGCAGGCGGGGAGCTGTTTTTT.

The rearrangement links TRBV30 to TRBJ2-1; TRBD1 might be the D (5 bases). The germline gives CDR1 GTSNPN, CDR2 SVGIG (reference sequence). V lost 0 bases, J lost 7 bases, and 13 bases lay in between. This CDR3 contains 14 residues. CDR3 region: CAWSVGWGGNEQFF. CDR3 in DNA: TGTGCCTGGAGTGTAGGGTGGGGCGGTAATGAGCAGTTCTTC.

The chain recombines TRBV19 with TRBJ2-5, with 8 bases lining up with TRBD1. There are 16 residues in the CDR3. With V trimmed by 6 bases and J by 3 bases, 12 bases remained unmatched. In germline, CDR1 is LNHDA, CDR2 SQIVND (reference sequence). The CDR3 is CASRDQGAQKKETQYF. As DNA, the CDR3 is TGTGCCAGTAGAGATCAGGGGGCGCAAAAAAAAGAGACCCAGTACTTC.

The chain uses TRBV7-3 and TRBJ2-7, with unresolved D. The CDR3 covers 14 residues. Trimming took 1 base from V and 3 from J, leaving 10 bases between them. Germline V lookup: CDR1 SGHTA, CDR2 FQGTGA. The CDR3 DNA follows: TGTGCCAGCAGCTTAAATAGTCCCAGCTACGAGCAGTACTTC. This gives the protein CASSLNSPSYEQYF.

This clone was detected a few times. The gene calls are TRBV7-9 and TRBJ1-2, with D hard to call. The CDR3 contains 13 residues. The ends were cut back, 4 bases at V and 8 bases at J, with 14 bases in the middle. The germline V gene has CDR1 SEHNR and CDR2 FQNEAQ (reference sequence). The CDR3 is CASSSYPTGGYTF. The CDR3 region has the DNA TGTGCCAGCAGCTCCTATCCAACGGGAGGCTACACCTTC. Based on the CDR3 plus reference TRBV7-9 and TRBJ1-2, the full variable domain is DTGVSQNPRHKITKRGQNVTFRCDPISEHNRLYWYRQTLGQGPEFLTYFQNEAQLEKSRLLSDRFSAERPKGSFSTLEIQRTEQGDSAMYLCASSSYPTGGYTFGSGTRLTVV.

CDR3 residues: CASRRQGSEKLFF. The CDR3 nucleotides are TGTGCCAGTAGGCGGCAGGGGAGTGAAAAACTGTTTTTT. The chain uses TRBV19 and TRBJ1-4; D is possibly TRBD1 (6 bases). V was trimmed by 6 bases and J by 7 bases, leaving 12 bases between them. The CDR3 contains 13 residues. CDR1 is LNHDA and CDR2 is SQIVND in the germline V gene (reference sequence).

The CDR3 loop is CATSHLGQSRETQYF. The CDR3 nucleotides are TGTGCCACCAGCCACCTCGGACAGTCGCGGGAGACCCAGTACTTC. The chain has TRBV15 and TRBJ2-5; possibly TRBD1 for D (6 bases). Trimming removed 5 bases at V and 5 bases at J, with 18 bases between. Germline CDR1 is LNHNV and CDR2 is YYDKDF (reference sequence). The CDR3 extends over 15 amino acids.

The chain links TRBV28 to TRBJ1-2; 9 bases match TRBD1. Germline CDR1 MDHEN, CDR2 SYDVKM. The CDR3 consists of 15 residues. V gave up 2 bases and J gave up 3 bases; unmatched junction bases: 4. The CDR3 DNA sequence: TGTGCCAGCAGTTTAGGGGGACAGGGTGACTATGGCTACACCTTC. Amino acid sequence: CASSLGGQGDYGYTF.

The gene calls are TRBV19 and TRBJ1-4; D remains unclear. This CDR3 has 14 amino acids. Trimming removed 4 bases at V and 4 bases at J, with 10 bases between. CDR1 and CDR2 from the germline V gene are LNHDA and SQIVND (reference sequence). This CDR3 is CASSKGAFNEKLFF. In DNA, the CDR3 is TGTGCCAGTAGTAAGGGCGCTTTTAATGAAAAACTGTTTTTT. The variable domain in full, with the rest retrieved from reference TRBV19 and TRBJ1-4, is DGGITQSPKYLFRKEGQNVTLSCEQNLNHDAMYWYRQDPGQGLRLIYYSQIVNDFQKGDIAEGYSVSREKKESFPLTVTSAQKNPTAFYLCASSKGAFNEKLFFGSGTQLSVL.

This clone is medium-sized in the sample. The chain recombines TRBV19 with TRBJ1-1, with D unresolved. Trimming cost V 6 bases and J 0 bases, with 8 bases left between them. Germline CDR1 is LNHDA and CDR2 is SQIVND (reference sequence). The CDR3 contains 13 residues. The CDR3 region has the DNA TGTGCCAGTAGCACGGAAATGAACACTGAAGCTTTCTTT. Translated, it gives CASSTEMNTEAFF.

The chain employs TRBV6-1 and TRBJ1-1; 8 bases map to TRBD1. Trimming removed 6 bases from V and 1 base from J; junction bases left unmatched: 4. Looked up from germline, CDR1 is MNHNS and CDR2 is SASEGT. This CDR3 region has 14 residues. The CDR3 bases are TGTGCCAGCAGCAAGACAGGGGCGAACACTGAAGCTTTCTTT. Translation: CASSKTGANTEAFF.

This rearrangement joins TRBV30 to TRBJ2-3, with a tentative D call TRBD2 (6 bases). The CDR3 loop spans 14 amino acids. The V gene lost 7 bases and the J gene lost 1 base, with 15 bases spanning the gap. Germline CDR1 and CDR2: GTSNPN and SVGIG (reference sequence). Written as DNA, the CDR3 is TGTGCCTCATTACGTGGCGGGGGCACAGATACGCAGTATTTT. Amino acid sequence: CASLRGGGTDTQYF.

The CDR3 reads CASSQGNDQPQHF. Here the CDR3 DNA reads TGTGCCAGCAGCCAGGGGAACGATCAGCCCCAGCATTTT. The chain carries TRBV6-1 and TRBJ1-5; TRBD1 might be the D (6 bases). CDR1 is MNHNS and CDR2 is SASEGT in the germline V gene. This CDR3 has 13 amino acids. The V end was cut by 6 bases, the J end by 5 bases, with 11 bases between.

This chain joins TRBV18 and TRBJ2-6, with D unresolved. CDR1 is KGHSH and CDR2 is LQKENI in the germline V gene. V lost 3 bases and J lost 3, with 9 bases in between. The CDR3 runs to 15 residues. The CDR3 sequence is CASSPMGNGANVLTF. DNA for the CDR3: TGTGCCAGCTCACCTATGGGGAATGGGGCCAACGTCCTGACTTTC. The full variable domain, with the rest looked up from reference TRBV18 and TRBJ2-6, is NAGVMQNPRHLVRRRGQEARLRCSPMKGHSHVYWYRQLPEEGLKFMVYLQKENIIDESGMPKERFSAEFPKEGPSILRIQQVVRGDSAAYFCASSPMGNGANVLTFGAGSRLTVL.

J is TRBJ1-1 and V is TRBV7-2; a weak D match, TRBD1 (5 bases). Germline CDR1 and CDR2: SGHTA and FQGNSA. Trimming pared 5 bases from V and 1 base from J, leaving 14 bases between. The CDR3 spans 15 residues. The CDR3 loop reads CASSPTGYSNTEAFF. Here the CDR3 DNA reads TGTGCCAGCAGCCCAACAGGTTACTCGAACACTGAAGCTTTCTTT.

This chain joins TRBV29-1 and TRBJ2-3; 11 bases agree with TRBD2. Germline-derived CDR1 and CDR2 are SQVTM and ANQGSEA. CDR3 length: 17 amino acids. V shed 3 bases, J shed 2 bases, and the junction held 10 bases outside the gene matches. The CDR3 spells CSVDPSGLAGHTDTQYF. The DNA of the CDR3 is TGCAGCGTTGATCCCTCCGGACTAGCGGGTCACACAGATACGCAGTATTTT.

This chain joins TRBV6-5 and TRBJ2-5; D may be TRBD1 (5 bases). Germline loops: CDR1 MNHEY, CDR2 SVGAGI. The CDR3 totals 14 residues. V was pared by 5 bases and J by 3 bases, with 13 bases between. CDR3 DNA: TGTGCCAGCAGTAAACTGTCAGGGAAAGAGACCCAGTACTTC. It encodes CASSKLSGKETQYF.